The subject of this entry is one T cell receptor (beta chain). Its specificity is unknown. The sample belongs to a study of beta chain features in type 1 diabetes. About the study: Healthy donors and patients showed comparable age, gender and cell yields.

Study observations and caveats: Patients with Type 1 diabetes showed moderately but significantly shorter TCRB CDR3s in all four CD4+ subsets. Type 1 diabetes patients showed fewer insertions and more deletions at VDJ junctions.

CDR1 and CDR2 (germline): SGHTA, FQGNSA. Trimming shortened V by 6 bases and J by 5 bases, and 14 bases separated the two germline ends. The CDR3 is 15 residues long. Every isolated RNA sample was fully reverse transcribed, so sequencing captured expressed TCRB transcripts. Clones were read by immunoSEQ multiplex PCR, and TCRdb kept only the in-frame ones, dropping some. In the table there are under 90,000 clones, 25% to 35% of which are singletons. The gene calls are TRBV7-2 and TRBJ1-6; TRBD1 is a possible D gene (5 bases). What was sequenced was stem cell memory CD4+ T cells from blood. This sequence originates from a woman under 30 in good health. The CDR3 is CASRLPGRDNSPLHF. The CDR3 bases are TGTGCCAGCAGGCTTCCAGGGAGGGATAATTCACCCCTCCACTTT. Based on the CDR3 plus reference TRBV7-2 and TRBJ1-6, the full variable domain is GAGVSQSPSNKVTEKGKDVELRCDPISGHTALYWYRQSLGQGLEFLIYFQGNSAPDKSGLPSDRFSAERTGGSVSTLTIQRTQQEDSAVYLCASRLPGRDNSPLHFGNGTRLTVT.